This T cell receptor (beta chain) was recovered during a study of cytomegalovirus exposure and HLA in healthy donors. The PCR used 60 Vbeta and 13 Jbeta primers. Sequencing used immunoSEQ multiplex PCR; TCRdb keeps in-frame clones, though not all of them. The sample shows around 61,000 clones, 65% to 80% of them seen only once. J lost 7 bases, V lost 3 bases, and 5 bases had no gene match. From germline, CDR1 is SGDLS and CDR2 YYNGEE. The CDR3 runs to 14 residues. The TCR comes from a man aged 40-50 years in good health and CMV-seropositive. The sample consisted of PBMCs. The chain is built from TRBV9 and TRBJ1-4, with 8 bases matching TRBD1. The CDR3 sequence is CASSGTGGGEKLFF. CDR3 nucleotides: TGTGCCAGCAGCGGAACAGGGGGTGGTGAAAAACTGTTTTTT.